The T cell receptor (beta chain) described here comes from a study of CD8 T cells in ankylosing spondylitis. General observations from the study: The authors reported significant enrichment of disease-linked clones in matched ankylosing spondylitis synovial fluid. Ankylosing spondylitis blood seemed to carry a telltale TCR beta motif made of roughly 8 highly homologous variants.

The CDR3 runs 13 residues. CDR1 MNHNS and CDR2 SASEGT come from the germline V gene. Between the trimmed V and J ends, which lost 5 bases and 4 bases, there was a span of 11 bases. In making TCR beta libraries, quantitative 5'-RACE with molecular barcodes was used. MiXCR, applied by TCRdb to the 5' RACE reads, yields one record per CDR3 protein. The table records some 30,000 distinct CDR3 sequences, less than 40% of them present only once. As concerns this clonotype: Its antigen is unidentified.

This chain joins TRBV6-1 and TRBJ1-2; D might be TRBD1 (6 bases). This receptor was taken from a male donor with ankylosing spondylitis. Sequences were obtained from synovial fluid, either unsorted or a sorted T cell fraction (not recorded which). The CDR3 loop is CASSITGSYGYTF. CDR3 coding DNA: TGTGCCAGCAGTATTACAGGGTCCTATGGCTACACCTTC.